The present entry profiles one T cell receptor (beta chain) with its context. The antigen it binds to is not known. No base-level quality is on record; no much larger clone is a single base apart. The same CDR3 can be traced to other DNA sequences in this sample. The V end loses 2 bases and the J end loses 6 bases, and a stretch of 2 bases separates them. CDR1 and CDR2, looked up from the germline V gene, are SGHRS and YFSETQ. Reading from cysteine to phenylalanine, the CDR3 counts 11 amino acids. The sequence is cut down to CDR3 DNA, 33 bases in frame from base 1. Collaborating institutions collected whole blood in K2EDTA tubes following their own protocols. For TCRbeta analysis, collaborators shipped samples as frozen whole blood, isolated PBMCs, or DNA extracted from either of those sample types. The data stem from a study of blood T cell repertoires in COVID-19 (dated by TCRdb to the early 2020s). With respect to the entire study: The collaborator samples originated in the United States, Italy and Spain and spanned the acute and convalescent phases of COVID-19. The material from the prospective study consisted of cDNA or gDNA derived from T cells, B-cell-depleted T cells, or PBMCs. Deeply sampled blood TCRbeta repertoires from subjects exposed to, actively infected with, or recovered from COVID-19 were included in the dataset. A freely available public database, intended as a resource for researchers studying the immune response to SARS-CoV-2, is where the repertoires were released. Samples were obtained from the ongoing ImmuneRACE study (first 160 participants) and from 1,254 subjects provided by 6 global collaborators. Sample metadata almost always included a de-identified subject ID, COVID-19 status, age in years and sex. Where available, HLA class I and class II types were taken from metadata supplied by the sample provider and were not determined by assay-based typing. The paper's findings and limits, for the study overall: Clinical and demographic metadata were provided uncurated, with the amount varying by source and participant.

The immunoSEQ Assay, a bias-controlled multiplex PCR, was used to amplify TCRbeta CDR3 regions from genomic DNA. In the original analysis: Within the assay, amplification of reference gene primers was used to estimate how many nucleated cells each sample contained. To quantify the absolute abundance of each unique TCRbeta CDR3 rearrangement, sequence reads were collapsed and filtered. For each sample, productive Simpson clonality was calculated as the square root of Simpson's diversity index over productive rearrangements. TCRdb retrieved this table from immuneACCESS and kept in-frame rearrangements only. Not all clones are present; in checked studies, unresolved V genes account for under half, and no reason is known for the remainder. That table is the source of V, J and clone size, and D and trimming were worked out from the DNA. For this sample the table gives approximately 380,000 clones, of which less than 85% were detected only once. The ten largest clonotypes hold approximately 3.6% of the sample.

The source is a woman aged 18-30 years with acute or convalescent COVID-19. Specimen: peripheral blood. The chain joins TRBV5-1 to TRBJ2-2; the D gene is not confidently resolved. The nucleotide sequence reads as follows: TGCGCCAGCAGCTTCGCCGGGGAGCTGTTTTTT. It is translated as CASSFAGELFF. Outside the CDR3, residues come from the reference TRBV5-1 and TRBJ2-2 proteins, so the full variable domain is: KAGVTQTPRYLIKTRGQQVTLSCSPISGHRSVSWYQQTPGQGLQFLFEYFSETQRNKGNFPGRFSGRQFSNSRSEMNVSTLELGDSALYLCASSFAGELFFGEGSRLTVL.